Reported below is one T cell receptor beta chain. The antigen is unknown. V was trimmed by 4 bases and J by 4 bases, leaving 4 bases between them. The length of the CDR3 is 12 residues. Germline loops: CDR1 LGHDT, CDR2 YNNKEL (reference sequence). This sample was taken from a study of T cell responses to AZD1222 COVID-19 vaccine. Measured with immunoSEQ multiplex PCR; TCRdb has only the in-frame clones, and not every one. The sample has about 130,000 clones, 88% seen once. Overall study results and limits: It was only after the peak T cell response that any repertoires were sampled. Clonal diversity was possibly underestimated, and white British individuals and females predominated among donors. Seropositivity was recorded at baseline in only a handful of AZD1222 recipients.

The chain is built from TRBV3-1 (or the pseudogene TRBV3-2) and TRBJ1-4; D call uncertain. Specimen: peripheral blood, collected on day 0 of MenACWY control vaccination. The clonotype originates from an adult in good health. DNA of the CDR3: TGTGCCAGCAGCCTGCATAATGAAAAACTGTTTTTT. Its protein is CASSLHNEKLFF.